This TCR beta chain was sequenced in a study of T cell responses to AZD1222 COVID-19 vaccine. Study-wide context: Doses given second, at about 4 or about 12 weeks, were pooled. Study observations and caveats: Clonal diversity was possibly underestimated; the donors were predominantly white British and more often female. The reported proportion of spike-specific TCRs targeting unmutated variant regions was nearly half.

About this clone: No antigen is known for it.

The data were produced by immunoSEQ multiplex PCR, yet TCRdb's version contains in-frame clones alone and is incomplete. The sample has roughly 150,000 clones, roughly 92% seen once; the top ten hold 1.5% to 2%. Sequences were derived from peripheral blood, sampled on day 0 of AZD1222 vaccination. The source is an adult in good health.

The chain's CDR3 is CASSSDTGSGEQYF. The CDR3 DNA sequence: TGTGCCAGCAGCTCGGATACAGGGAGTGGCGAGCAGTACTTC. V gene TRBV7-9 combines with J gene TRBJ2-7, with a weak D call TRBD1 (6 bases). The ends were cut back, 4 bases at V and 6 bases at J, with 16 bases in the middle. The CDR3 length is 14 residues. CDR1 is SEHNR, CDR2 FQNEAQ, per germline (reference sequence).